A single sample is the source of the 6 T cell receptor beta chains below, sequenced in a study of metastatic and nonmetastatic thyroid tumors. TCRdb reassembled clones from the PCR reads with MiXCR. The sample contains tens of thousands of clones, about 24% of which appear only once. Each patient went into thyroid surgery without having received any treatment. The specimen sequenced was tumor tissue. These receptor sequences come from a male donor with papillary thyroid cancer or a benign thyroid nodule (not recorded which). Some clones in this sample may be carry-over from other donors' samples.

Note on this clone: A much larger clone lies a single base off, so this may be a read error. The CDR3 protein is CASSETQGGEQFF. CDR3 coding DNA: TGTGCCAGCAGTGAAACCCAGGGGGGTGAGCAGTTCTTC. The chain recombines TRBV2 with TRBJ2-1, with a possible D match to TRBD1 (7 bases). The CDR3 has 13 residues. Germline CDR1 is SNHLY and CDR2 is FYNNEI. V lost 2 bases to trimming and J lost 9 bases, with 11 bases between them.

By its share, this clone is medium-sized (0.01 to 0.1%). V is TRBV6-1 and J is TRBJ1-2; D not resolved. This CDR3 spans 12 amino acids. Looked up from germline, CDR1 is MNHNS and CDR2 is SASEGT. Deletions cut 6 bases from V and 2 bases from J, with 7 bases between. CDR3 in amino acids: CASRRGNYGYTF. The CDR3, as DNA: TGTGCCAGCAGGAGAGGAAACTATGGCTACACCTTC.

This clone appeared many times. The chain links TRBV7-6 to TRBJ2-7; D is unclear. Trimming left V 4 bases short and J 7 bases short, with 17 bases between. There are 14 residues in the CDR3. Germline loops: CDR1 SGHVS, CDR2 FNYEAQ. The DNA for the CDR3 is TGTGCCAGCAGCTACGATTCGGCCCTCGGAGAGCAGTACTTC. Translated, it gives CASSYDSALGEQYF. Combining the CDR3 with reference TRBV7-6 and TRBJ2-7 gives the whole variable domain GAGVSQSPRYKVTKRGQDVALRCDPISGHVSLYWYRQALGQGPEFLTYFNYEAQQDKSGLPNDRFSAERPEGSISTLTIQRTEQRDSAMYRCASSYDSALGEQYFGPGTRLTVT.

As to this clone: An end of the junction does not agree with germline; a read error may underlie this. CDR3 coding DNA: TGCACTGCTAGAGTGACTAGCGGCACATACGAGCAGTACTTC. Its protein is CTARVTSGTYEQYF. J is TRBJ2-7 and V is TRBV20-1; TRBD2 agrees at 9 bases. The CDR3 runs to 14 residues. In germline, CDR1 is DFQATT, CDR2 SNEGSKA (reference sequence).

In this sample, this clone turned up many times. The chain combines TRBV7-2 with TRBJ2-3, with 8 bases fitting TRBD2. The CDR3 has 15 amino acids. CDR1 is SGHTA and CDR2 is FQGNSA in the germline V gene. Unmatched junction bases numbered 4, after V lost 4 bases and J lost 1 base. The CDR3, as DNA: TGTGCCAGCAGCTCGACTAGCGCTCGCACAGATACGCAGTATTTT. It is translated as CASSSTSARTDTQYF.

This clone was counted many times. Here the CDR3 reads CASSLGEEQYF. DNA for the CDR3: TGTGCCAGCAGTTTAGGGGAAGAGCAGTACTTC. V gene TRBV12-3 or TRBV12-4 combines with J gene TRBJ2-7, with no clear D. The CDR3 extends over 11 amino acids. Between the trimmed V and J ends, which lost 1 base and 7 bases, there was a span of 5 bases.